The text below deals with one TCR beta chain. There is no known antigen for this receptor. No base quality information exists; no much larger clone differs at one position. The same CDR3 is also encoded by other DNA sequences in this sample. The immunoSEQ Assay was used to sequence TCRbeta CDR3 regions. After extraction, genomic DNA underwent amplification by bias-controlled multiplex PCR, followed by high-throughput sequencing. In the authors' own workflow: To quantify the absolute abundance of each unique TCRbeta CDR3 region, sequences were collapsed and filtered. T cell fraction was estimated by normalizing TCRbeta template counts to usable DNA, which was measured by amplifying reference genes present in all nucleated cells. Repertoire TCRs were annotated as SARS-CoV-2-specific when V gene, CDR3 amino acid sequence and J gene were exactly matched to a known reactive TCR set. MIRA supplied the reference SARS-CoV-2 TCR set, which was filtered for enrichment in COVID-19-positive ImmuneCODE repertoires so that public or cross-reactive TCRs were removed. Using the MIRA antigens, annotated TCRs were further analysed by specific ORF or by position within an ORF. Depth was the summed frequency of annotated unique rearrangements, while breadth was defined as annotated unique rearrangements over total unique productive rearrangements. TCR breadth was compared between groups using two-sided Wilcoxon rank-sum tests. TCRdb limited this immuneACCESS table to in-frame rearrangements with V and J called. A share of clones is missing; checked studies link under half to unresolved V genes, and the rest is unexplained. Clone size and V and J calls were adopted from that table, with D and trimming inferred from the DNA. Recorded for this sample are a few hundred thousand clones; under 90% of them occurred a single time. The ten largest clonotypes hold around 7.4% of the sample.

This entry is derived from a study of Ad26.COV2.S vaccination and SARS-CoV-2 variants (dated by TCRdb to 2020 to 2022). For context, the study as a whole: Donors in the vaccine arm were drawn from COV1001, a multicentre, randomized, double-blind, placebo-controlled phase I-IIa trial testing Ad26.COV2.S in healthy adults. Participants in the trial were split at random into five groups of five each, receiving low-dose or high-dose Ad26.COV2.S once or twice, or else placebo on both occasions. Dosing of Ad26.COV2.S was intramuscular, at either 5x10^10 or 1x10^11 viral particles, delivered as one shot or as two shots spaced 56 days apart. The specificity and breadth of SARS-CoV-2-reactive T cell receptors after Ad26.COV2.S vaccination were assessed by TCRbeta repertoire sequencing. Throughout the experiments and outcome assessment, investigators stayed blinded to trial group allocation. A total of 32 samples were included in the TCR-sequenced set, comprising around 19 Ad26.COV2.S vaccine recipients, 5 placebo recipients and 8 SARS-CoV-2 convalescent individuals. What the research found in general, with its limitations: The study lacked the statistical power to compare responses across vaccine doses or regimens. The authors noted that total T cell responses may have been underestimated by the TCR breadth and depth analyses. Non-spike TCR breadth was comparable between vaccine and placebo recipients, consistent with the vaccine containing only spike. Substantial breadth of spike-specific CD8+ and CD4+ T cell responses was reported after vaccination. Spike-specific TCR breadth was higher in Ad26.COV2.S recipients than in placebo recipients (P = 0.0014).

Inclusive of the bounding cysteine and phenylalanine, the CDR3 is 13 residues long. Only the CDR3 region is kept as DNA, spanning 39 bases read in frame from base 1. Looking up the germline V gene yields CDR1 KGHSH and CDR2 LQKENI. Trimming takes 6 bases from V and 4 bases from J, and the germline ends sit 10 bases apart. Read against the paper, the sample's treatment or condition label means: about 20 received Ad26.COV2.S at low or high dose, single or two shots; several received placebo; per-sample allocation not given. For vaccine and placebo recipients, repertoires were sequenced using samples collected on day 63 after the first injection. Between 29 July and 7 August 2020, Cohort 1b enrolled about 27 adults aged 18-55 years at one site in Boston, USA. Ad26.COV2.S consisted of a replication-incompetent adenovirus type 26 vector by which a prefusion-stabilized SARS-CoV-2 spike protein from the original Wuhan strain was expressed.

The chain is assembled from TRBV18 and TRBJ1-5, with the D gene uncertain. This specimen was peripheral blood, taken in a trial of Ad26.COV2.S vaccine versus placebo. This clonotype was sampled from a person aged 18-65 years who received the Ad26.COV2.S COVID-19 vaccine or a placebo. The CDR3 in this case is CASSPGLNQPQHF. The nucleotide sequence reads TGTGCCAGCTCCCCCGGATTAAATCAGCCCCAGCATTTT.